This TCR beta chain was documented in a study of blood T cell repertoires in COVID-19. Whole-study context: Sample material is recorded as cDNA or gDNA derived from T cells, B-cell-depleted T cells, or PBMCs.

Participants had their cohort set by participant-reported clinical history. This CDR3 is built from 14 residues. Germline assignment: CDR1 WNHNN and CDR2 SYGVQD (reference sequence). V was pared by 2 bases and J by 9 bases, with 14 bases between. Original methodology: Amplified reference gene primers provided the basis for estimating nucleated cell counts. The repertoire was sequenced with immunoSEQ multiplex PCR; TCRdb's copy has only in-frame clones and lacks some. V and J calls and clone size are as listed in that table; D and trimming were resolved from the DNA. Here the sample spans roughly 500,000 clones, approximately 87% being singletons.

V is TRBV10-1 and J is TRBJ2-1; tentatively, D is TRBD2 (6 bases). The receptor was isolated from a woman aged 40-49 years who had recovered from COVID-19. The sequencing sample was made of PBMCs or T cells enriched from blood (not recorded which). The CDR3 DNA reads TGCGCCAGCAGTGAGGCTAGCGTCATGGGTGAGCAGTTCTTC. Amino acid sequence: CASSEASVMGEQFF.